A selection of T cell receptor beta chains follows, all from one sample in a study of blood T cells in healthy people across ages. TCRdb reprocessed the 5' RACE reads with MiXCR, giving one entry per CDR3 protein. The sample records about 760,000 distinct CDR3 sequences, around a quarter being singletons. This same sample was also part of a study on T cells of mothers and their children.

Material: blood. The source is a boy younger than 18 in good health. The CDR3 runs from the conserved cysteine through the conserved F or W. A D gene is named only where the DNA matches it firmly. Size tells how often a clone was seen (once, few, many) or the class of an expanded clone, and some rows leave it out.

d_call: .
j_call: TRBJ2-7
v_call: TRBV20-1
clone_size: few
cdr3_aa: CSARGSPRTGGTYEQYF
cdr3_nt: TGCAGTGCTAGGGGATCACCTCGGACTGGGGGAACCTACGAGCAGTACTTC

d_call: .
j_call: TRBJ1-2
v_call: TRBV7-9
clone_size: few
cdr3_aa: CASSPETAARDGYTF
cdr3_nt: TGTGCCAGCAGCCCAGAGACAGCCGCACGAGATGGCTACACCTTC

d_call: .
j_call: TRBJ2-5
v_call: TRBV29-1
clone_size: .
cdr3_aa: CSVEGTGIQETQYF
cdr3_nt: TGCAGCGTTGAAGGGACGGGTATCCAAGAGACCCAGTACTTC

d_call: TRBD2
j_call: TRBJ2-5
v_call: TRBV4-1
clone_size: once
cdr3_aa: CASSQDRLAGAETQYF
cdr3_nt: TGCGCCAGCAGCCAAGATAGGCTAGCGGGAGCCGAGACCCAGTACTTC

d_call: .
j_call: TRBJ2-1
v_call: TRBV27
clone_size: .
cdr3_aa: CASSFVSGGEQFF
cdr3_nt: TGTGCCAGCAGTTTTGTCTCCGGCGGGGAGCAGTTCTTC

d_call: TRBD2
j_call: TRBJ2-5
v_call: TRBV9
clone_size: few
cdr3_aa: CASSGLGLLQETQYF
cdr3_nt: TGTGCCAGCAGCGGTCTGGGACTACTCCAAGAGACCCAGTACTTC

d_call: .
j_call: TRBJ2-5
v_call: TRBV6-6
clone_size: .
cdr3_aa: CASSYSRGSWETQYF
cdr3_nt: TGTGCCAGCAGTTACTCTAGGGGGTCGTGGGAGACCCAGTACTTC

d_call: TRBD2
j_call: TRBJ2-1
v_call: TRBV5-6
clone_size: .
cdr3_aa: CASHPRGGDYNEQFF
cdr3_nt: TGTGCCAGCCATCCTCGGGGGGGGGACTACAATGAGCAGTTCTTC

d_call: .
j_call: TRBJ2-2
v_call: TRBV27
clone_size: few
cdr3_aa: CASSLVVSYTGELFF
cdr3_nt: TGTGCCAGCAGTTTAGTCGTCAGCTACACCGGGGAGCTGTTTTTT

d_call: .
j_call: TRBJ1-2
v_call: TRBV15
clone_size: few
cdr3_aa: CATSSRNGYGYTF
cdr3_nt: TGTGCCACCAGCAGTCGTAACGGCTATGGCTACACCTTC

d_call: .
j_call: TRBJ2-6
v_call: TRBV12-3/TRBV12-4
clone_size: .
cdr3_aa: CASSDPWRANVLTF
cdr3_nt: TGTGCCAGCAGTGACCCTTGGAGGGCCAACGTCCTGACTTTC

d_call: TRBD2
j_call: TRBJ2-1
v_call: TRBV7-2
clone_size: few
cdr3_aa: CASSAGGTSFNEQFF
cdr3_nt: TGTGCCAGCAGCGCAGGGGGGACTAGCTTCAATGAGCAGTTCTTC

d_call: .
j_call: TRBJ1-2
v_call: TRBV12-3/TRBV12-4
clone_size: many
cdr3_aa: CASSWDYGYTF
cdr3_nt: TGTGCCAGCAGTTGGGACTATGGCTACACCTTC

d_call: .
j_call: TRBJ2-6
v_call: TRBV15
clone_size: few
cdr3_aa: CATSIQSGANVLTF
cdr3_nt: TGTGCCACCAGCATCCAGAGTGGGGCCAACGTCCTGACTTTC

d_call: .
j_call: TRBJ2-1
v_call: TRBV20-1
clone_size: .
cdr3_aa: CSASVATNEQFF
cdr3_nt: TGCAGTGCTAGTGTGGCCACTAATGAGCAGTTCTTC

d_call: TRBD2
j_call: TRBJ2-1
v_call: TRBV2
clone_size: .
cdr3_aa: CASNGRVYNEQFF
cdr3_nt: TGTGCCAGCAACGGGAGGGTTTACAATGAGCAGTTCTTC

d_call: .
j_call: TRBJ1-2
v_call: TRBV3-1
clone_size: .
cdr3_aa: CASSAGGSSEGYTF
cdr3_nt: TGTGCCAGCAGCGCCGGGGGATCAAGTGAGGGCTACACCTTC

d_call: TRBD1
j_call: TRBJ2-7
v_call: TRBV2
clone_size: few
cdr3_aa: CASSEVRTGSYEQYF
cdr3_nt: TGTGCCAGCAGTGAAGTTAGGACAGGCTCCTACGAGCAGTACTTC

d_call: .
j_call: TRBJ2-1
v_call: TRBV20-1
clone_size: few
cdr3_aa: CSAHRTGADVKQFF
cdr3_nt: TGCAGTGCCCACCGGACGGGAGCCGATGTTAAGCAGTTCTTC

d_call: .
j_call: TRBJ2-3
v_call: TRBV11-2
clone_size: few
cdr3_aa: CASSPRRVTDTQYF
cdr3_nt: TGTGCCAGCAGCCCCCGGAGGGTGACAGATACGCAGTATTTT

d_call: TRBD1
j_call: TRBJ1-1
v_call: TRBV7-3
clone_size: .
cdr3_aa: CASSLTGGDRGNTEAFF
cdr3_nt: TGTGCCAGCAGCTTAACAGGAGGGGACAGGGGAAATACTGAAGCTTTCTTT

d_call: .
j_call: TRBJ2-1
v_call: TRBV5-1
clone_size: few
cdr3_aa: CASSLNEGNEQFF
cdr3_nt: TGCGCCAGCAGCTTGAATGAGGGCAATGAGCAGTTCTTC